These 31 T cell receptor beta chains share one sample of origin, sequenced in a study of T cells in localized non-small cell lung cancer. Sequencing was performed with immunoSEQ multiplex PCR; in TCRdb, only in-frame clones are kept and a portion is missing. The table has about 43,000 clones, about 91% seen once; the top ten hold roughly a tenth. The source was PBMCs, collected before any cancer treatment. The receptors were gathered from a woman aged 40-75 years with stage II lung adenocarcinoma.

V usage is TRBV7-6 and J usage is TRBJ1-2; a weak D match, TRBD1 (5 bases). The CDR3 runs 15 residues. Germline assignment: CDR1 SGHVS and CDR2 FNYEAQ. With 5 bases removed from V and 4 bases from J, the gap between germline ends came to 17 bases. CDR3 loop: CASSLQAGSVYGYTF. CDR3 coding DNA: TGTGCCAGCAGCCTACAGGCGGGCAGCGTCTATGGCTACACCTTC.

This clone occurred a few times. J is TRBJ1-1 and V is TRBV5-1, with 7 bases matching TRBD1. Germline V lookup: CDR1 SGHRS, CDR2 YFSETQ. The ends lost 4 bases at V and 3 bases at J; junction bases unmatched: 6. The CDR3 length is 14 residues. CDR3 nucleotide sequence: TGCGCCAGCAGCATACAGGGGCGGGACACTGAAGCTTTCTTT. Protein: CASSIQGRDTEAFF.

This clone is a singleton in its sample. This chain connects TRBV19 to TRBJ1-6, with D hard to call. The CDR3 has 14 amino acids. Germline V gives CDR1 LNHDA, CDR2 SQIVND (reference sequence). The V and J ends lost 3 bases and 7 bases respectively, with 10 bases between them. Written as DNA, the CDR3 is TGTGCCAGTAGTATGTTGAGTGGGAATTCACCCCTCCACTTT. Its translation: CASSMLSGNSPLHF.

J is TRBJ1-2 and V is TRBV19; 7 bases match TRBD1. In germline, CDR1 is LNHDA, CDR2 SQIVND (reference sequence). The CDR3 is made up of 13 amino acids. With 5 bases clipped from V and 4 bases from J, the junction kept 4 bases outside the gene matches. CDR3 in amino acids: CASSAGQFYGYTF. For the CDR3, the DNA is TGTGCCAGTAGTGCGGGACAGTTCTATGGCTACACCTTC.

The V gene is TRBV6-1, the J gene TRBJ2-1, with TRBD1 matching 9 bases. This CDR3 has 13 amino acids. Germline CDR1 is MNHNS and CDR2 is SASEGT. Trimming took 6 bases from V and 7 from J; bases not matched to a gene: 4. CDR3 sequence: CASRDRGTNEQFF. CDR3 in DNA: TGTGCCAGCAGGGACAGGGGTACGAATGAGCAGTTCTTC.

Turning to this clone: Other DNA sequences in this sample translate to the same CDR3. The rearrangement joins TRBV7-6 to TRBJ1-1; weak D call: TRBD1 (5 bases). Germline CDR1 and CDR2: SGHVS and FNYEAQ. This CDR3 has 13 residues. Trimming took 8 bases from V and 5 from J, leaving 15 bases between them. DNA of the CDR3: TGTGCCAGCGGCGGACGGGGGAGGACTGAAGCTTTCTTT. The encoded protein is CASGGRGRTEAFF.

V usage is TRBV7-9 and J usage is TRBJ1-4; 9 bases are shared with TRBD1. V shed 1 base, J shed 8 bases, and the junction held 11 bases outside the gene matches. Germline V CDR1 and CDR2: SEHNR, FQNEAQ (reference sequence). The CDR3 has 17 residues. The CDR3 DNA sequence: TGTGCCAGCAGCTTAGTTTCTCAACAGGGGGCTGGAGAAAAACTGTTTTTT. Amino acids: CASSLVSQQGAGEKLFF.

This rearrangement joins TRBV11-2 to TRBJ1-1, with D uncertain. The germline gives CDR1 SGHAT, CDR2 FQNNGV. With 8 bases removed from V and 6 bases from J, the gap between germline ends came to 22 bases. The CDR3 consists of 15 residues. The CDR3 region is CASGKSGRERSEAFF. The CDR3 nucleotides are TGTGCCAGCGGAAAATCCGGGAGGGAAAGGTCTGAAGCTTTCTTT.

J is TRBJ1-5 and V is TRBV6-6; unclear D gene. The CDR3 is 13 residues long. V gave up 11 bases and J gave up 0 bases, with 11 bases separating them. Germline V gives CDR1 MNHNY, CDR2 SVGAGI (reference sequence). The CDR3 coding sequence is TGTGCCTGCCAAAGGGATAGCAATCAGCCCCAGCATTTT. Protein sequence: CACQRDSNQPQHF.

The J gene is TRBJ2-5, the V gene TRBV10-3; D perhaps matches TRBD2 (6 bases). With the DNA end fitting TRBJ2-7 better, the J assignment may be wrong. CDR1 and CDR2 from the germline V gene are ENHRY and SYGVKD. This CDR3 has 15 amino acids. Here the CDR3 reads CAISESSGERGEQYF. The CDR3 DNA sequence: TGTGCCATCAGTGAGTCATCGGGGGAGCGAGGCGAGCAGTACTTC.

Turning to this clone: Additional DNA sequences in this sample encode the identical CDR3. V and J are TRBV6-4 and TRBJ2-3, with D unclear. Germline V CDR1 and CDR2: MRHNA, SNTAGT. This CDR3 has 14 residues. Deletions cut 0 bases from V and 4 bases from J, with 8 bases between. As DNA, the CDR3 is TGTGCCAGCAGTGACTCGGGTCGGGCAGATACGCAGTATTTT. Translation gives CASSDSGRADTQYF.

This chain connects TRBV6-5 to TRBJ1-2; 7 bases map to TRBD1. The V gene end was trimmed by 6 bases and the J gene end by 8 bases; junction bases not matched to a gene: 9. Germline CDR1 and CDR2: MNHEY and SVGAGI. The CDR3 spans 13 residues. The CDR3 DNA sequence: TGTGCCAGCAGGTCCCCAGGGGGTCTAGGCTACACCTTC. Protein product: CASRSPGGLGYTF.

The CDR3 region is CASSFVDISNQPQHF. CDR3 DNA sequence: TGTGCCAGCAGTTTCGTCGATATTAGCAATCAGCCCCAGCATTTT. The chain joins TRBV28 to TRBJ1-5; D is undetermined. CDR3 length equals 15 residues. V was shortened by 3 bases and J by 0 bases, with 9 bases between the two germline ends. CDR1 MDHEN and CDR2 SYDVKM come from the germline V gene.

The gene calls are TRBV28 and TRBJ1-3, with D uncertain. With 8 bases removed from V and 0 bases from J, the gap between germline ends came to 11 bases. Germline loops: CDR1 MDHEN, CDR2 SYDVKM. The CDR3 runs 14 residues. CDR3 amino acids: CASAPQSSGNTIYF. CDR3 nucleotide sequence: TGTGCCAGCGCCCCCCAGAGCTCTGGAAACACCATATATTTT.

The chain is built from TRBV10-3 and TRBJ2-2; perhaps TRBD2 as D (5 bases). CDR3 length equals 13 residues. The germline V gene encodes CDR1 ENHRY and CDR2 SYGVKD. The V and J ends lost 8 bases and 7 bases respectively, with 14 bases between them. Here the CDR3 reads CAIPPHRGGELFF. In nucleotides, the CDR3 is TGTGCCATCCCTCCCCATCGGGGCGGGGAGCTGTTTTTT.

The chain links TRBV2 to TRBJ1-1; possibly TRBD1 for D (5 bases). CDR3 size: 14 residues. Deletions cut 0 bases from V and 5 bases from J, with 10 bases between. CDR1 is SNHLY and CDR2 is FYNNEI in the germline V gene. The CDR3 loop reads CASSEAGVRTEAFF. The CDR3 nucleotides are TGTGCCAGCAGTGAAGCGGGGGTCCGGACTGAAGCTTTCTTT.

The rearrangement links TRBV29-1 to TRBJ2-1; unclear D gene. CDR1 is SQVTM, CDR2 ANQGSEA, per germline. V dropped 1 base and J dropped 7 bases, with 8 bases sitting between them. The CDR3 length is 12 residues. The CDR3 region is CSVEVVGNEQFF. As DNA, the CDR3 is TGCAGCGTTGAAGTCGTGGGTAATGAGCAGTTCTTC.

The CDR3 DNA reads as TGTGCCAGCAGTCGACCCAATCAGCCCCAGCATTTT. Its protein product is CASSRPNQPQHF. The rearrangement joins TRBV6-5 to TRBJ1-5, with D unresolved. Germline V gene data show CDR1 as MNHEY and CDR2 as SVGAGI. V lost 5 bases and J 3 bases, leaving 5 bases between the germline ends. The CDR3 consists of 12 residues.

This chain connects TRBV5-6 to TRBJ1-1; D unclear. There are 13 residues in the CDR3. The V and J ends lost 7 bases and 0 bases respectively, with 10 bases between them. The germline V gene encodes CDR1 SGHDT and CDR2 YYEEEE. CDR3 protein: CASFRDLNTEAFF. CDR3 bases: TGTGCCAGCTTCCGGGATTTGAACACTGAAGCTTTCTTT. Full variable domain (outside the CDR3, taken from reference TRBV5-6 and TRBJ1-1): DAGVTQSPTHLIKTRGQQVTLRCSPKSGHDTVSWYQQALGQGPQFIFQYYEEEERQRGNFPDRFSGHQFPNYSSELNVNALLLGDSALYLCASFRDLNTEAFFGQGTRLTVV.

The chain is built from TRBV19 and TRBJ1-5, with D maybe TRBD1 (6 bases). The germline gives CDR1 LNHDA, CDR2 SQIVND (reference sequence). V was shortened by 6 bases and J by 1 base, with 16 bases between the two germline ends. This CDR3 has 16 amino acids. Here the CDR3 reads CASSQQGNPSNQPQHF. CDR3 coding DNA: TGTGCCAGTAGCCAGCAGGGGAACCCGAGCAATCAGCCCCAGCATTTT.

This clone appeared a single time. The chain's CDR3 is CASSRDSLQETQYF. CDR3 nucleotides: TGCGCCAGCAGCCGGGACAGCCTCCAAGAGACCCAGTACTTC. The V gene is TRBV5-1, the J gene TRBJ2-5, with 7 bases identical to TRBD1. CDR1 and CDR2 from the germline V gene are SGHRS and YFSETQ. The CDR3 loop spans 14 amino acids. The ends lost 4 bases at V and 1 base at J; junction bases unmatched: 4.

The chain carries TRBV6-6 and TRBJ2-3, with a weak D call TRBD2 (6 bases). V was trimmed by 2 bases and J by 0 bases, leaving 9 bases between them. Germline V gives CDR1 MNHNY, CDR2 SVGAGI (reference sequence). CDR3 length: 15 residues. This CDR3 reads CASSYGGISTDTQYF. CDR3 in DNA: TGTGCCAGCAGTTACGGGGGGATCAGCACAGATACGCAGTATTTT.

V is TRBV29-1 and J is TRBJ2-7; D ambiguous. Per the germline V gene, CDR1 is SQVTM and CDR2 is ANQGSEA. Trimming took 7 bases from V and 2 from J, leaving 12 bases between them. This CDR3 contains 12 residues. The CDR3 protein is CSALENPYEQYF. CDR3 DNA: TGCAGCGCCCTGGAGAACCCCTACGAGCAGTACTTC.

The chain uses TRBV7-8 and TRBJ2-7; D is tentatively TRBD1 or TRBD2 (5 bases each). Germline lookup yields CDR1 SGHVS and CDR2 FQNEAQ. The CDR3 consists of 14 residues. Trimming shortened V by 0 bases and J by 3 bases, and 9 bases separated the two germline ends. The CDR3 reads CASSLAGELYEQYF. For the CDR3, the DNA is TGTGCCAGCAGCTTAGCAGGGGAGCTCTACGAGCAGTACTTC. The full variable domain, with the rest looked up from reference TRBV7-8 and TRBJ2-7, is GAGVSQSPRYKVAKRGQDVALRCDPISGHVSLFWYQQALGQGPEFLTYFQNEAQLDKSGLPSDRFFAERPEGSVSTLKIQRTQQEDSAVYLCASSLAGELYEQYFGPGTRLTVT.

The rearrangement uses TRBV9 and TRBJ2-3; D gene unclear. The CDR3 is 12 residues long. Trimming took 4 bases from V and 2 from J, leaving 5 bases between them. Germline-derived CDR1 and CDR2 are SGDLS and YYNGEE. In nucleotides, the CDR3 is TGTGCCAGCAGCTGGAACACAGATACGCAGTATTTT. Translated, it gives CASSWNTDTQYF.

V usage is TRBV2 and J usage is TRBJ1-1, with D tentatively TRBD1 (5 bases). CDR3 length equals 14 residues. V was clipped by 6 bases and J by 4 bases, with 15 bases between them. Germline V CDR1 and CDR2: SNHLY, FYNNEI. The CDR3 DNA reads as TGTGCCAGCAGGGGGGAAGGGACGGGCACTGAAGCTTTCTTT. This encodes CASRGEGTGTEAFF.

This rearrangement joins TRBV5-6 to TRBJ2-7; 7 bases fit TRBD2. The CDR3 sequence is 16 residues long. Germline values: CDR1 SGHDT, CDR2 YYEEEE. Germline trimming cut 4 bases from V and 0 bases from J; bases unmatched to any gene: 10. Written as DNA, the CDR3 is TGTGCCAGCAGCCTGGGAGGCGGGAGAGGCTCCTACGAGCAGTACTTC. Protein: CASSLGGGRGSYEQYF.

This sequence joins TRBV4-2 and TRBJ1-2; D uncertain. This CDR3 comprises 13 residues. Per the germline V gene, CDR1 is LGHNA and CDR2 is YNFKEQ. Between the trimmed V and J ends, which lost 5 bases and 1 base, there was a span of 8 bases. The CDR3 sequence: CASSLGHNYGYTF. The CDR3 nucleotides are TGTGCCAGCAGCTTAGGGCATAACTATGGCTACACCTTC.

V gene TRBV18 combines with J gene TRBJ1-5; D perhaps matches TRBD1 (6 bases). CDR1 KGHSH and CDR2 LQKENI come from the germline V gene. V lost 6 bases to trimming and J lost 9 bases, with 18 bases between them. The CDR3 is 14 amino acids. The CDR3 loop is CASSPRDNSGPQHF. CDR3 nucleotides: TGTGCCAGCTCCCCCCGGGACAATAGTGGGCCCCAGCATTTT.

The chain links TRBV28 to TRBJ2-7; D uncertain. Trimming shortened V by 9 bases and J by 2 bases, and 2 bases separated the two germline ends. Germline V gene sequence: CDR1 MDHEN, CDR2 SYDVKM. The CDR3 runs to 9 residues. This CDR3 reads CARPYEQYF. The CDR3 nucleotides are TGTGCCAGACCCTACGAGCAGTACTTC.

The chain joins TRBV9 to TRBJ2-3, with 7 nucleotides matching TRBD2. J was trimmed by 4 bases and V by 2 bases; bases with no gene match: 7. The CDR3 totals 15 residues. Per the germline V gene, CDR1 is SGDLS and CDR2 is YYNGEE. CDR3: CASSVRAAGADTQYF. CDR3 nucleotide sequence: TGTGCCAGCAGCGTCCGGGCCGCGGGGGCAGATACGCAGTATTTT. Filled out from reference TRBV9 and TRBJ2-3, the complete variable domain reads DSGVTQTPKHLITATGQRVTLRCSPRSGDLSVYWYQQSLDQGLQFLIQYYNGEERAKGNILERFSAQQFPDLHSELNLSSLELGDSALYFCASSVRAAGADTQYFGPGTRLTVL.